This section outlines one TCR beta chain sequence together with its context. CDR1 LNHDA and CDR2 SQIVND come from the germline V gene (reference sequence). This CDR3 spans 15 amino acids. V shed 5 bases and J shed 1 base, with 13 bases lying between them. Sequencing was performed with immunoSEQ multiplex PCR; in TCRdb, only in-frame clones are kept and a portion is missing. Here the sample spans 170,000 or so clones, over 80% being singletons. These data belong to a study of blood T cell repertoires in COVID-19. This chain links TRBV19 with TRBJ2-3; a weak D match, TRBD1 (6 bases). Sequenced input: peripheral blood. This receptor was identified in a woman aged 60-70 years with acute or convalescent COVID-19. The CDR3 loop reads CASSRAAGGTDTQYF. The CDR3 coding sequence is TGTGCCAGTAGTCGTGCGGCAGGGGGCACAGATACGCAGTATTTT.